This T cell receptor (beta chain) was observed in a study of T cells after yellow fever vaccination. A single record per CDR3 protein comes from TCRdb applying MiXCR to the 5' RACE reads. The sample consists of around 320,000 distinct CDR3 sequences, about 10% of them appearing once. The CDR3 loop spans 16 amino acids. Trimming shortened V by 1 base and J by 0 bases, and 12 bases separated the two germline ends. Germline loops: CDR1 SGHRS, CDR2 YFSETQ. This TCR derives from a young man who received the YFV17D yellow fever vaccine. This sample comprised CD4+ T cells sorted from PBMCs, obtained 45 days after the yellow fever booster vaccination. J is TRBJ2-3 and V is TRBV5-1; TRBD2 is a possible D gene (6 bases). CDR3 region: CASSLLAGTSTDTQYF. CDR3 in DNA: TGCGCCAGCAGCTTGTTGGCCGGGACTAGCACAGATACGCAGTATTTT.